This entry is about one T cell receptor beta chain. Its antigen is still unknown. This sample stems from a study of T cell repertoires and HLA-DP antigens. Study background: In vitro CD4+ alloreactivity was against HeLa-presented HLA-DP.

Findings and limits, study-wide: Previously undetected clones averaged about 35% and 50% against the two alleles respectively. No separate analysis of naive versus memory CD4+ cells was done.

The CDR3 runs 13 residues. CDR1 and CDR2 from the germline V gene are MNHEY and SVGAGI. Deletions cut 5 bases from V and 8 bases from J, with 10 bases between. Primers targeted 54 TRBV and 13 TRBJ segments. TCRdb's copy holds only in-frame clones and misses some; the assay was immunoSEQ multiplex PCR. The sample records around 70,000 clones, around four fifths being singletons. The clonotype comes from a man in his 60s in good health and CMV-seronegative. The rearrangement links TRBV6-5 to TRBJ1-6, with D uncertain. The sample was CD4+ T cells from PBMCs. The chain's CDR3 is CASSNRGDSPLHF. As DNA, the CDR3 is TGTGCCAGCAGTAACCGTGGTGATTCACCCCTCCACTTT.